Below are 8 T cell receptor beta chains sequenced from a single sample in a study of beta chain features in type 1 diabetes. Expressed TCRB transcripts were sequenced because the entire RNA isolate underwent reverse transcription. Generated by immunoSEQ multiplex PCR, the TCRdb table keeps only in-frame clones and is missing some. The table records roughly 60,000 clones, about 60% of them present only once. Sequencing used Tregs from blood. Source of these receptors: a woman in her late teens or twenties in good health.

The chain uses TRBV7-3 and TRBJ1-1, with D possibly TRBD1 on 6 matching bases. CDR3 size: 17 residues. Trimming removed 5 bases from V and 0 bases from J, with 19 bases in between. Germline-derived CDR1 and CDR2 are SGHTA and FQGTGA. The CDR3 loop is CASSPQGYSRLNTEAFF. CDR3 in DNA: TGTGCCAGCAGCCCACAGGGATATTCGCGGTTGAACACTGAAGCTTTCTTT.

This clone has only a few counts. CDR3 sequence (DNA): TGTGCCAGCAGTTCCTTAGCGGGGGGCCCCCCCAATGAGCAGTTCTTC. It is translated as CASSSLAGGPPNEQFF. This chain links TRBV6-9 with TRBJ2-1; 10 nucleotides match TRBD2. CDR1 and CDR2 (germline): MNHGY, SVAAGI. With 4 bases clipped from V and 6 bases from J, the junction kept 9 bases outside the gene matches. The CDR3 consists of 16 residues.

In the case of this clone: Other DNA sequences in the sample encode the same CDR3. The chain uses TRBV7-6 and TRBJ2-5; TRBD1 might be the D (6 bases). The CDR3 sequence is 13 residues long. Trimming took off 5 bases at V and 2 bases at J, with 9 bases between the two ends. Germline V gene sequence: CDR1 SGHVS, CDR2 FNYEAQ. In nucleotides, the CDR3 is TGTGCCAGCAGCGCCAGGGGTCAAGAGACCCAGTACTTC. Translating gives CASSARGQETQYF.

The rearrangement uses TRBV6-7 and TRBJ2-1; TRBD1 matches at 7 bases. TRBV6-7 qualifies as an ORF whose function is uncertain. The CDR3 extends over 16 amino acids. V lost 7 bases, J lost 7 bases, and 16 bases stayed unmatched. The CDR3 sequence is CASTPPRRGPWNEQFF. The CDR3 DNA follows: TGTGCCAGCACCCCCCCCCGAAGGGGGCCATGGAATGAGCAGTTCTTC.

The chain has TRBV19 and TRBJ2-2; perhaps TRBD1 as D (6 bases). V was cut by 4 bases and J by 6 bases, with 18 bases left in between. Per the germline V gene, CDR1 is LNHDA and CDR2 is SQIVND (reference sequence). This CDR3 is built from 16 residues. CDR3: CASSSRPGPGAGELFF. The CDR3, as DNA: TGTGCCAGTAGTAGCCGCCCGGGCCCAGGGGCCGGGGAGCTGTTTTTT.

V usage is TRBV6-5 and J usage is TRBJ2-3; possible D gene TRBD2, 5 bases. V was trimmed by 6 bases and J by 4 bases, leaving 14 bases between them. Germline lookup yields CDR1 MNHEY and CDR2 SVGAGI. The CDR3 is 14 amino acids. CDR3 region: CASRLARTADTQYF. The CDR3 region has the DNA TGTGCCAGCAGGTTAGCGAGGACGGCAGATACGCAGTATTTT.

V and J are TRBV9 and TRBJ1-1; the match to TRBD1 covers 8 bases. V shed 7 bases, J shed 5 bases, and the junction held 10 bases outside the gene matches. Germline CDR1 reads SGDLS; CDR2 reads YYNGEE. The CDR3 contains 14 residues. The CDR3 reads CASPPGDRTTEAFF. For the CDR3, the DNA is TGTGCCAGCCCCCCCGGGGACAGGACGACTGAAGCTTTCTTT.

This clone appeared a few times. The same CDR3 is also encoded by other DNA sequences in this sample. The chain recombines TRBV10-3 with TRBJ2-1, with D uncertain. V lost 4 bases to trimming and J lost 4 bases, with 5 bases between them. CDR1 ENHRY and CDR2 SYGVKD come from the germline V gene. The CDR3 spans 12 residues. The CDR3 loop is CAISGTYNEQFF. The CDR3 DNA follows: TGTGCCATCAGTGGAACTTACAATGAGCAGTTCTTC.